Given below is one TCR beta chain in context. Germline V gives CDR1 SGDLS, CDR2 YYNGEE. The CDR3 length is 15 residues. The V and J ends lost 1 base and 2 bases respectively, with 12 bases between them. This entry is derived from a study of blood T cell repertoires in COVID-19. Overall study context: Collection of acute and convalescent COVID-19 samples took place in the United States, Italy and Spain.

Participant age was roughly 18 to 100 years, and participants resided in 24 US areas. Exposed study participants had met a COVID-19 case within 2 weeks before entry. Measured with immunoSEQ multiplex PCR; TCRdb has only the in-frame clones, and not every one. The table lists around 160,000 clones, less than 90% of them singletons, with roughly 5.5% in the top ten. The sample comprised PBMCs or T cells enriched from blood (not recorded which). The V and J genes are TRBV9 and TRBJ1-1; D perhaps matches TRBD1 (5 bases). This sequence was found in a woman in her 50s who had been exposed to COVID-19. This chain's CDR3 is CASSVSQGLNTEAFF. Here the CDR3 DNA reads TGTGCCAGCAGCGTATCCCAGGGATTAAACACTGAAGCTTTCTTT.